Each of the 25 T cell receptor beta chains below was sequenced from the same sample in a study of blood T cell repertoires in COVID-19. Profiled with immunoSEQ multiplex PCR; TCRdb holds only in-frame clones, not every one. The sample records around 35,000 clones, 88% being singletons. Input material: peripheral blood. The receptors originated from a man aged 55 to 70 with active COVID-19.

Only a few counts were recorded for this clone. The rearrangement uses TRBV27 and TRBJ2-7; the match to TRBD2 covers 14 bases. Trimming took 6 bases from V and 1 from J; bases not matched to a gene: 2. This CDR3 has 15 residues. From germline, CDR1 is MNHEY and CDR2 SMNVEV (reference sequence). The CDR3: CASSGLAGGSYEQYF. CDR3 DNA sequence: TGTGCCAGCAGCGGACTAGCGGGAGGATCCTACGAGCAGTACTTC.

In nucleotides, the CDR3 is TGCAGCGTTCCCCAGGGAGGGGGGGGACGCACAGATACGCAGTATTTT. This encodes CSVPQGGGGRTDTQYF. This chain connects TRBV29-1 to TRBJ2-3, with D possibly TRBD2 on 7 matching bases. The V end was cut by 5 bases, the J end by 1 base, with 19 bases between. CDR3 length: 16 residues. CDR1 is SQVTM, CDR2 ANQGSEA, per germline.

The chain is built from TRBV19 and TRBJ1-5; D gene unclear. The CDR3 loop spans 13 amino acids. The germline gives CDR1 LNHDA, CDR2 SQIVND (reference sequence). Trimming pared 4 bases from V and 5 bases from J, leaving 9 bases between. CDR3 sequence (DNA): TGTGCCAGTAGTACTAATGTTGATCAGCCCCAGCATTTT. This codes for CASSTNVDQPQHF.

In its sample, this clone was seen once. The rearrangement links TRBV29-1 to TRBJ2-5, with D unresolved. CDR1 is SQVTM, CDR2 ANQGSEA, per germline. CDR3 length: 12 amino acids. The V end lost 4 bases, the J end lost 1 base, and 7 bases lay between the germline ends. CDR3 nucleotide sequence: TGCAGCGTTGCTCTTTCCCAAGAGACCCAGTACTTC. It codes for CSVALSQETQYF. The whole variable domain, filled in from reference TRBV29-1 and TRBJ2-5, reads SAVISQKPSRDICQRGTSLTIQCQVDSQVTMMFWYRQQPGQSLTLIATANQGSEATYESGFVIDKFPISRPNLTFSTLTVSNMSPEDSSIYLCSVALSQETQYFGPGTRLLVL.

V and J are TRBV2 and TRBJ2-1; TRBD1 matches 7 bases. The germline V gene encodes CDR1 SNHLY and CDR2 FYNNEI. Trimming cost V 2 bases and J 9 bases; bases outside gene matches: 1. The CDR3 is 12 amino acids. CDR3 protein: CASSEQGVEQFF. The CDR3 DNA follows: TGTGCCAGCAGTGAACAGGGGGTTGAGCAGTTCTTC.

The table lists this clone with a count of one. The chain joins TRBV11-2 to TRBJ2-1, with a possible D match to TRBD2 (6 bases). Germline V gives CDR1 SGHAT, CDR2 FQNNGV. This CDR3 has 18 amino acids. Trimming left V 5 bases short and J 5 bases short, with 25 bases between. The CDR3 DNA is TGTGCCAGCAGCCGGACACTAGCTCCCCTTGAGACTAACAATGAGCAGTTCTTC. It is translated as CASSRTLAPLETNNEQFF.

The chain combines TRBV12-3 or TRBV12-4 with TRBJ1-2; unclear D gene. This CDR3 comprises 13 residues. The V end lost 3 bases, the J end lost 9 bases, and 14 bases lay between the germline ends. CDR3 loop: CASSLKTLGRYTF. The CDR3 bases are TGTGCCAGCAGTTTGAAAACGCTCGGTCGCTACACCTTC.

The V and J genes are TRBV3-1 (or the pseudogene TRBV3-2) and TRBJ1-2; 10 positions agree with TRBD1. The ends lost 1 base at V and 4 bases at J; junction bases unmatched: 6. The CDR3 extends over 16 amino acids. Germline CDR1 is LGHDT and CDR2 is YNNKEL (reference sequence). CDR3 in DNA: TGTGCCAGCAGCCAAGGGAGACAGGGGGCCGGCTATGGCTACACCTTC. It codes for CASSQGRQGAGYGYTF.

V usage is TRBV6-5 and J usage is TRBJ1-2; TRBD1 is a possible D gene (6 bases). The ends were cut back, 4 bases at V and 6 bases at J, with 12 bases in the middle. Per the germline V gene, CDR1 is MNHEY and CDR2 is SVGAGI. The CDR3 loop spans 13 amino acids. The CDR3 reads CASSLTGFNGYTF. The CDR3 region has the DNA TGTGCCAGCAGTTTAACAGGGTTCAATGGCTACACCTTC.

The chain links TRBV7-8 to TRBJ1-1; D is unclear. This CDR3 region has 11 residues. Trimming left V 8 bases short and J 6 bases short, with 10 bases between. Germline V gene lookup returns CDR1 SGHVS and CDR2 FQNEAQ. The CDR3 bases are TGTGCCAGCGTCGGTGGGCCTGAAGCTTTCTTT. Protein: CASVGGPEAFF.

This clone was counted between two and nine times. J is TRBJ2-2 and V is TRBV4-1, with 7 bases fitting TRBD2. With 4 bases clipped from V and 5 bases from J, the junction kept 10 bases outside the gene matches. The CDR3 is 16 residues long. Germline loops: CDR1 MGHRA, CDR2 YSYEKL. CDR3 sequence (DNA): TGCGCCAGCAGCCTCCCCTCCGGGGGAGGGACCGGGGAGCTGTTTTTT. Its translation is CASSLPSGGGTGELFF.

The J gene is TRBJ1-3, the V gene TRBV28; D is possibly TRBD1 (5 bases). The CDR3 loop spans 15 amino acids. Germline lookup yields CDR1 MDHEN and CDR2 SYDVKM. Trimming took 3 bases from V and 3 from J, leaving 12 bases between them. As DNA, the CDR3 is TGTGCCAGCAGTTTTAGTAGCGGGGGTGGAAACACCATATATTTT. Protein: CASSFSSGGGNTIYF.

This clone is a singleton in its sample. V is TRBV4-1 and J is TRBJ2-1, with TRBD2 matching over 8 bases. V lost 8 bases to trimming and J lost 4 bases; unmatched junction nucleotides: 10. From germline, CDR1 is MGHRA and CDR2 YSYEKL. The CDR3 has 15 amino acids. The CDR3 here is CASRPTGGGYNEQFF. The CDR3 DNA reads as TGCGCCAGCCGCCCTACGGGAGGGGGTTACAATGAGCAGTTCTTC.

The chain couples TRBV6-4 to TRBJ2-2; tentative D call: TRBD2 (5 bases). The germline V and J ends were trimmed by 8 bases and 7 bases, with 11 bases remaining between them. Germline assignment: CDR1 MRHNA and CDR2 SNTAGT. The CDR3 spans 12 residues. The CDR3 nucleotides are TGTGCCAGCGGAGGAATCGGCGGGGAGCTGTTTTTT. Translating gives CASGGIGGELFF.

The genes are TRBV7-3 and TRBJ2-3; weak D call: TRBD2 (6 bases). The CDR3 runs 15 residues. Germline values: CDR1 SGHTA, CDR2 FQGTGA. V lost 5 bases and J lost 4, with 16 bases in between. CDR3 DNA: TGTGCCAGCAGCCCACGCGGGGCAGCGGCAGATACGCAGTATTTT. Its translation is CASSPRGAAADTQYF.

In regard to this clone: In the same sample, other DNA sequences code for this CDR3. The chain carries TRBV6-5 and TRBJ2-2; no reliable D call. V lost 2 bases and J 5 bases, leaving 9 bases between the germline ends. The CDR3 is 14 amino acids. Germline V gene lookup returns CDR1 MNHEY and CDR2 SVGAGI. The CDR3 nucleotides read TGTGCCAGCAGTTACGACTCCGGAACCGGGGAGCTGTTTTTT. Protein sequence: CASSYDSGTGELFF.

The chain uses TRBV27 and TRBJ2-7; 7 nucleotides align to TRBD2. CDR3 size: 16 residues. The germline V gene has CDR1 MNHEY and CDR2 SMNVEV (reference sequence). The trim removed 5 bases at V and 3 bases at J, leaving 13 bases unmatched. CDR3 loop: CASSPTRPSGVYEQYF. The CDR3 bases are TGTGCCAGCAGTCCTACCCGGCCTAGCGGCGTCTACGAGCAGTACTTC.

The chain has TRBV5-6 and TRBJ2-7; 7 positions match TRBD2. The germline CDR1 and CDR2 sequences are SGHDT and YYEEEE. CDR3 length: 15 residues. Trimming removed 0 bases from V and 1 base from J; junction bases left unmatched: 4. The CDR3 is CASSLVGGGSYEQYF. The CDR3 DNA follows: TGTGCCAGCAGCTTGGTGGGCGGGGGTTCCTACGAGCAGTACTTC.

V gene TRBV7-9 combines with J gene TRBJ2-1; 9 bases match TRBD1. The V and J ends lost 2 bases and 6 bases, in that order; junction bases with no gene match: 5. CDR1 SEHNR and CDR2 FQNEAQ come from the germline V gene (reference sequence). This CDR3 spans 15 amino acids. The CDR3 sequence is CASSLWDRDSNEQFF. The CDR3, as DNA: TGTGCCAGCAGCTTATGGGACAGGGACTCCAATGAGCAGTTCTTC.

DNA for the CDR3: TGTGCCAGCAGCATGGGACAGCCCAGGCAAGAGACCCAGTACTTC. Translating gives CASSMGQPRQETQYF. V usage is TRBV7-2 and J usage is TRBJ2-5; 7 bases line up with TRBD1. Germline V gives CDR1 SGHTA, CDR2 FQGNSA. CDR3 size: 15 residues. The V and J ends lost 5 bases and 2 bases, in that order; junction bases with no gene match: 8.

This rearrangement joins TRBV12-3 or TRBV12-4 to TRBJ2-7, with D maybe TRBD1 (5 bases). The CDR3 consists of 11 residues. With 8 bases removed from V and 4 bases from J, the gap between germline ends came to 9 bases. In DNA form, the CDR3 reads TGTGCCAGCGGTACAGGATACGAGCAGTACTTC. Its translation is CASGTGYEQYF.

The chain recombines TRBV15 with TRBJ2-1; D possibly corresponds to TRBD2 (5 bases). The CDR3 consists of 14 residues. The germline V and J ends were trimmed by 6 bases and 10 bases, with 19 bases remaining between them. Per the germline V gene, CDR1 is LNHNV and CDR2 is YYDKDF (reference sequence). The CDR3 DNA sequence: TGTGCCACCAGTGGTGGTTTTCAGCGGACGGAGCAGTTCTTC. This encodes CATSGGFQRTEQFF.

This clone was observed once. The chain combines TRBV2 with TRBJ2-3, with D maybe TRBD1 (7 bases). Germline CDR1 and CDR2: SNHLY and FYNNEI. V shed 0 bases and J shed 1 base, with 14 bases lying between them. The CDR3 loop spans 17 amino acids. CDR3 DNA: TGTGCCAGCAGTGAAGCGCAGGGGGGTAGTCGCACAGATACGCAGTATTTT. Translation gives CASSEAQGGSRTDTQYF.

The rearrangement joins TRBV5-6 to TRBJ2-1; D perhaps matches TRBD2 (5 bases). V gave up 0 bases and J gave up 0 bases, with 10 bases separating them. CDR1 is SGHDT, CDR2 YYEEEE, per germline. This CDR3 is 16 amino acids long. The CDR3 region is CASSLVPGNSYNEQFF. The CDR3 bases are TGTGCCAGCAGCTTGGTACCCGGGAACTCCTACAATGAGCAGTTCTTC.

V usage is TRBV11-2 and J usage is TRBJ2-7, with unresolved D. This CDR3 is built from 13 residues. Germline loops: CDR1 SGHAT, CDR2 FQNNGV. Between the trimmed V and J ends, which lost 1 base and 6 bases, there was a span of 10 bases. CDR3 bases: TGTGCCAGCAGCTTAGGGCAGGTACGCGAGCAGTACTTC. Amino acids: CASSLGQVREQYF. Full variable domain (remainder filled in from reference TRBV11-2 and TRBJ2-7): EAGVAQSPRYKIIEKRQSVAFWCNPISGHATLYWYQQILGQGPKLLIQFQNNGVVDDSQLPKDRFSAERLKGVDSTLKIQPAKLEDSAVYLCASSLGQVREQYFGPGTRLTVT.